The rows below give T cell receptor beta chains drawn from one sample of a study of regulatory T cells in long-lasting Graves disease. TCRdb called the multiplex PCR reads again in MiXCR, with one record for every CDR3 protein. Of around 400,000 distinct CDR3 sequences detected, 20% to 30% appear once; the ten largest clones hold over 25%. The sequencing used peripheral blood mononuclear cells (PBMCs), collected when the disease was refractory, from a patient treated with antithyroid drugs. The receptors derive from a female donor with Graves disease. The CDR3 runs from the conserved cysteine through the conserved F or W. A D gene is named only where the DNA matches it firmly. A clone size is listed for some rows: how often the clone was seen (once, few, many), or a class if it is expanded.

cdr3_aa: CASSLNTRGNNEQFF
cdr3_nt: TGCGCCAGCAGCTTGAATACCAGGGGCAACAATGAGCAGTTCTTC
j_call: TRBJ2-1
d_call: NA
cdr3_length: 15
clone_size: NA
v_call: TRBV5-1

cdr3_aa: CASRFKPMNTGELFF
cdr3_nt: TGTGCCAGCAGGTTCAAACCAATGAACACCGGGGAGCTGTTTTTT
j_call: TRBJ2-2
d_call: NA
cdr3_length: 15
clone_size: many
v_call: TRBV28

cdr3_aa: CASRSWSRTEAFF
cdr3_nt: TGTGCCAGCCGGTCGTGGTCGCGAACTGAAGCTTTCTTT
j_call: TRBJ1-1
d_call: NA
cdr3_length: 13
clone_size: few
v_call: TRBV5-6

cdr3_aa: CAWSVIEETQYF
cdr3_nt: TGTGCCTGGAGTGTAATAGAAGAGACCCAGTACTTC
j_call: TRBJ2-5
d_call: NA
cdr3_length: 12
clone_size: many
v_call: TRBV30

cdr3_aa: CAISETPSYNSPLHF
cdr3_nt: TGTGCCATCAGTGAAACACCCTCCTATAATTCACCCCTCCACTTT
j_call: TRBJ1-6
d_call: NA
cdr3_length: 15
clone_size: NA
v_call: TRBV10-3

cdr3_aa: CASRRLASYEQYF
cdr3_nt: TGTGCCAGCAGGAGACTTGCCTCCTACGAGCAGTACTTC
j_call: TRBJ2-7
d_call: NA
cdr3_length: 13
clone_size: many
v_call: TRBV2

cdr3_aa: CATSNESVSNQPQHF
cdr3_nt: TGTGCCACCAGCAACGAATCGGTTAGCAATCAGCCCCAGCATTTT
j_call: TRBJ1-5
d_call: NA
cdr3_length: 15
clone_size: few
v_call: TRBV15

cdr3_aa: CASSTQAPGRYEQYF
cdr3_nt: TGTGCCAGTAGCACACAGGCCCCCGGGAGGTACGAGCAGTACTTC
j_call: TRBJ2-7
d_call: TRBD2
cdr3_length: 15
clone_size: few
v_call: TRBV19

cdr3_aa: CASSQRDRSYEQYF
cdr3_nt: TGTGCCAGCAGCCAAAGGGACAGATCCTACGAGCAGTACTTC
j_call: TRBJ2-7
d_call: TRBD1
cdr3_length: 14
clone_size: NA
v_call: TRBV7-9

cdr3_aa: CASMMTATGANVLTF
cdr3_nt: TGTGCCAGTATGATGACAGCAACTGGGGCCAACGTCCTGACTTTC
j_call: TRBJ2-6
d_call: NA
cdr3_length: 15
clone_size: NA
v_call: TRBV19

cdr3_aa: CSARERGQGATEAFF
cdr3_nt: TGCAGTGCTAGAGAGAGGGGACAGGGGGCCACTGAAGCTTTCTTT
j_call: TRBJ1-1
d_call: TRBD1
cdr3_length: 15
clone_size: NA
v_call: TRBV20-1

cdr3_aa: CASSKEELMNTEAFF
cdr3_nt: TGTGCCAGCAGCAAAGAGGAACTCATGAACACTGAAGCTTTCTTT
j_call: TRBJ1-1
d_call: NA
cdr3_length: 15
clone_size: many
v_call: TRBV11-2

cdr3_aa: CAWIGLGSWETQYF
cdr3_nt: TGTGCCTGGATAGGACTAGGATCGTGGGAGACCCAGTACTTC
j_call: TRBJ2-5
d_call: TRBD2
cdr3_length: 14
clone_size: many
v_call: TRBV30

cdr3_aa: CASSDRVDPLSSYEQYF
cdr3_nt: TGTGCCAGCAGTGATCGGGTGGACCCCCTCAGCTCCTACGAGCAGTACTTC
j_call: TRBJ2-7
d_call: NA
cdr3_length: 17
clone_size: NA
v_call: TRBV2

cdr3_aa: CASSLVSGQETQYF
cdr3_nt: TGTGCCAGCAGCTTGGTGTCAGGCCAAGAGACCCAGTACTTC
j_call: TRBJ2-5
d_call: NA
cdr3_length: 14
clone_size: few
v_call: TRBV5-6

cdr3_aa: CASSPRRVSSYEQYF
cdr3_nt: TGTGCCAGCAGTCCCAGGCGGGTCAGCTCCTACGAGCAGTACTTC
j_call: TRBJ2-7
d_call: NA
cdr3_length: 15
clone_size: many
v_call: TRBV6-1

cdr3_aa: CASSLRTSQTTGELFF
cdr3_nt: TGTGCCAGCAGTCTGAGGACTAGTCAAACCACCGGGGAGCTGTTTTTT
j_call: TRBJ2-2
d_call: TRBD2
cdr3_length: 16
clone_size: many
v_call: TRBV2

cdr3_aa: CASSETVAGAFF
cdr3_nt: TGTGCCAGCAGTGAAACGGTCGCTGGGGCTTTCTTT
j_call: TRBJ1-1
d_call: NA
cdr3_length: 12
clone_size: many
v_call: TRBV6-1

cdr3_aa: CASTDPNRSEQYF
cdr3_nt: TGTGCCAGCACCGACCCGAACCGGAGCGAGCAGTACTTC
j_call: TRBJ2-7
d_call: NA
cdr3_length: 13
clone_size: NA
v_call: TRBV6-2/TRBV6-3

cdr3_aa: CASRGTGPHTGELFF
cdr3_nt: TGTGCCAGCAGGGGGACAGGGCCTCACACCGGGGAGCTGTTTTTT
j_call: TRBJ2-2
d_call: TRBD1
cdr3_length: 15
clone_size: NA
v_call: TRBV6-1

cdr3_aa: CASSLWDQDKETQYF
cdr3_nt: TGTGCCAGCAGCTTATGGGACCAGGACAAAGAGACCCAGTACTTC
j_call: TRBJ2-5
d_call: NA
cdr3_length: 15
clone_size: NA
v_call: TRBV4-2

cdr3_aa: CSARSVRATETQYF
cdr3_nt: TGCAGTGCTAGGTCCGTGAGGGCGACGGAGACCCAGTACTTC
j_call: TRBJ2-5
d_call: NA
cdr3_length: 14
clone_size: many
v_call: TRBV20-1

cdr3_aa: CASSRDQAGEQFF
cdr3_nt: TGTGCCAGCAGCCGGGACCAGGCCGGTGAGCAGTTCTTC
j_call: TRBJ2-1
d_call: NA
cdr3_length: 13
clone_size: once
v_call: TRBV7-2

cdr3_aa: CAWDRDNQPQHF
cdr3_nt: TGTGCCTGGGACAGAGACAATCAGCCCCAGCATTTT
j_call: TRBJ1-5
d_call: NA
cdr3_length: 12
clone_size: NA
v_call: TRBV30

cdr3_aa: CASSEVSAAYGYTF
cdr3_nt: TGTGCCAGCAGTGAAGTGTCGGCTGCCTATGGCTACACCTTC
j_call: TRBJ1-2
d_call: NA
cdr3_length: 14
clone_size: few
v_call: TRBV2

cdr3_aa: CASSEPGGGEKLFF
cdr3_nt: TGTGCCAGCAGTGAACCAGGGGGCGGTGAAAAACTGTTTTTT
j_call: TRBJ1-4
d_call: TRBD1
cdr3_length: 14
clone_size: many
v_call: TRBV2